This T cell receptor (beta chain) was found in a study of blood T cell repertoires in COVID-19. Overall study: Samples representing acute and convalescent COVID-19 were sourced from the United States, Italy and Spain. Sources were T cells, B-cell-depleted T cells, or PBMCs; the material itself was cDNA or gDNA.

CDR3 length: 17 amino acids. Germline CDR1 reads SGHVS; CDR2 reads FNYEAQ. Unmatched junction bases numbered 15, after V lost 4 bases and J lost 9 bases. Some clones are missing from TCRdb's copy, which holds only in-frame ones; the method was immunoSEQ multiplex PCR. This table holds 300,000 or so clones, 90% to 95% found once. In Seattle, patients joined the study during active infection and were tracked longitudinally. This rearrangement joins TRBV7-6 to TRBJ2-1; 10 positions match TRBD2. Source material: peripheral blood. The sequence was obtained from a woman younger than 45 with COVID-19, enrolled during active disease. Here the CDR3 reads CASSSPYVSGRKAEQFF. CDR3 nucleotides: TGTGCCAGCAGCTCCCCGTATGTTAGCGGGAGGAAGGCTGAGCAGTTCTTC. The full variable domain, with the rest looked up from reference TRBV7-6 and TRBJ2-1, is GAGVSQSPRYKVTKRGQDVALRCDPISGHVSLYWYRQALGQGPEFLTYFNYEAQQDKSGLPNDRFSAERPEGSISTLTIQRTEQRDSAMYRCASSSPYVSGRKAEQFFGPGTRLTVL.